These 4 T cell receptor beta chains were all obtained from the same sample, sequenced in a study of regulatory T cells in long-lasting Graves disease (dated by TCRdb to about 2021). The meaning of the sample's time point label: newly diagnosed GD, antithyroid drugs for less than 3 months. For both TCR sequencing and RNA sequencing, RNA was extracted from PBMCs in TRIzol. Library generation was performed with multiplex PCR. This sample was sequenced with an Illumina HiSeq 4000. TCR beta libraries were built with iRepertoire HTBI primers and Arm-PCR amplification of CDR3 regions. TCRdb reprocessed the public reads (quality trimming at Q25 with fastp, clone calling with MiXCR) and kept in-frame beta chains. Rows merge per CDR3 protein into single entries with the most common DNA and genes. For this sample there are under 700,000 distinct CDR3 sequences; 16% appear just once. The ten most abundant clones make up about 25% of the sample.

The sample was also reused in another study, on T cells in Graves' hyperthyroidism and ophthalmopathy.

This specimen was peripheral blood mononuclear cells (PBMCs), taken at new diagnosis, from a patient treated with antithyroid drugs. Source of these receptors: a middle-aged woman with Graves disease. Donor details come from another sample of the same person, matched by shared clones.

The chain joins TRBV5-1 to TRBJ2-2; D is perhaps TRBD2 (7 bases). Germline CDR1 and CDR2: SGHRS and YFSETQ. The CDR3 spans 15 residues. Trimming took 2 bases from V and 4 from J, leaving 12 bases between them. The CDR3 nucleotides are TGCGCCAGCAGCTTAGCGGCGGGGGCCACCGGGGAGCTGTTTTTT. Translating gives CASSLAAGATGELFF.

This chain connects TRBV4-1 to TRBJ2-3; 10 bases agree with TRBD2. Germline CDR1 reads MGHRA; CDR2 reads YSYEKL. V lost 4 bases, J lost 3 bases, and 7 bases stayed unmatched. The CDR3 extends over 16 amino acids. Written as DNA, the CDR3 is TGCGCCAGCAGCCGGGATAGCGGGGGGCCTACAGATACGCAGTATTTT. Translated, it gives CASSRDSGGPTDTQYF.

Worth noting for this clonotype: Possible read error: a much larger clone is one base away. The chain uses TRBV6-1 and TRBJ2-1, with TRBD2 as a possible D gene (6 bases). V lost 6 bases to trimming and J lost 4 bases, with 25 bases between them. The CDR3 contains 18 residues. Germline lookup yields CDR1 MNHNS and CDR2 SASEGT. CDR3 in DNA: TGTGCCAGCAGCTCTGTGGATCGGAGGGCAAGGGTTTACAATGAGCAGTTCTTC. Residues: CASSSVDRRARVYNEQFF.

This clonotype was found many times. This chain uses TRBV20-1 with TRBJ2-1; D uncertain. Germline values: CDR1 DFQATT, CDR2 SNEGSKA (reference sequence). CDR3 length equals 17 residues. Trimming cost V 5 bases and J 1 base, with 21 bases left between them. Here the CDR3 reads CSAPAALTWGSYNEQFF. The CDR3 nucleotides read TGCAGTGCTCCTGCTGCCCTCACATGGGGATCCTACAATGAGCAGTTCTTC.